These T cell receptor beta chains were read from a single sample in a study of T cell changes during pregnancy in multiple sclerosis. This table comes from immunoSEQ multiplex PCR, and its TCRdb copy is limited to in-frame clones, with some not included. Of approximately 80,000 clones listed, 90% to 95% are singletons. The sample here was peripheral blood, taken in the second trimester of pregnancy. Receptors were obtained from a female donor in good health, enrolled as a control in a pregnancy study. CDR3s leave out the opening cysteine and the closing phenylalanine or tryptophan.

CDR3	V	J
ASSRVQGYEQY	TRBV7-2	TRBJ2-7
ASSPGQGVGKLF	TRBV27	TRBJ1-4
ASSPPGQGYFGYT	TRBV11-3	TRBJ1-2
ASSPGIATNEKLF	TRBV5-6	TRBJ1-4
ASGPRQDTYNEQF	TRBV6-6	TRBJ2-1
AGGTGVQPQH	TRBV2	TRBJ1-5
AWSPYSNQPQH	TRBV30	TRBJ1-5
ASRGLAGGREQY	TRBV11-2	TRBJ2-7
ASSSTGGGIYGYT	TRBV27	TRBJ1-2
ASFSSGGSDTQY	TRBV27	TRBJ2-3
ASSFREPGLEGNEQF	TRBV27	TRBJ2-1
ASSKRGFMNTEAF	TRBV19	TRBJ1-1
ASSLELNYGYT	TRBV5-4	TRBJ1-2
ASSYTRGSSPLH	TRBV6-5	TRBJ1-6
ASSSGGEASEQY	TRBV5-1	TRBJ2-7
ASSLATEAF	TRBV5-6	TRBJ1-1
ASSRSGEEKLF	TRBV9	TRBJ1-4
ASSPVNLLAGGNSPLH	TRBV18	TRBJ1-6
ANARDRHLRFCTDTQY	TRBV23-1	TRBJ2-3
ASSLEFRNTEAF	TRBV6-5	TRBJ1-1
ASSQSGPLYGYT	TRBV23-1	TRBJ1-2
ASSPQSALHNSPLH	TRBV18	TRBJ1-6
ATSRVAGVYQETQY	TRBV15	TRBJ2-5
ATSSLHRAEAF	TRBV15	TRBJ1-1
ASRYTGHRYEQY	TRBV6-5	TRBJ2-7
ASSGGTSTYEQY	TRBV9	TRBJ2-7
SATGSYEQY	TRBV20-1	TRBJ2-7
ATSRDAGVEEKLF	TRBV15	TRBJ1-4
ASSTGQLNTEAF	TRBV4-1	TRBJ1-1
AISVDRGNTIY	TRBV10-3	TRBJ1-3
ASSQVQGMNYGYT	TRBV4-2	TRBJ1-2